This is a list of T cell receptor beta chains from one sample in a study of OX40 agonist ivuxolimab in advanced cancers. TCRdb keeps only in-frame clones here, not all; method: immunoSEQ multiplex PCR. The sample has some 79,000 clones, about 94% seen once. The source material was CD4+ or CD8+ T cells sorted from blood, sampled in a trial of the OX40 agonist ivuxolimab. The receptor set was obtained from an adult with an advanced solid tumor such as melanoma, head and neck, liver or kidney cancer. The CDR3 runs from the conserved cysteine through the conserved F or W. The D gene is left open where the match is weak. The size field is filled for only some rows; it gives once, few, many or a size class.

d_gene: NA; abundance: NA; v_gene: TRBV13; len: 15; j_gene: TRBJ1-1; CDR3nt: TGTGCCAGCAGCCCAGGGACTGAAATGAACACTGAAGCTTTCTTT; CDR3aa: CASSPGTEMNTEAFF
d_gene: NA; abundance: NA; v_gene: TRBV27; len: 15; j_gene: TRBJ1-5; CDR3nt: TGTGCCAGCAGTTTCGGGCAAGGGAGCAATCAGCCCCAGCATTTT; CDR3aa: CASSFGQGSNQPQHF
d_gene: TRBD2; abundance: NA; v_gene: TRBV6-6; len: 14; j_gene: TRBJ2-1; CDR3nt: TGTGCCAGCAGCCTTTTTAGCGGGAGGGATGAGCAGTTCTTC; CDR3aa: CASSLFSGRDEQFF
d_gene: NA; abundance: few; v_gene: TRBV9; len: 12; j_gene: TRBJ1-5; CDR3nt: TGTGCCAACTCCGGGGGCAATCAGCCCCAGCATTTT; CDR3aa: CANSGGNQPQHF
d_gene: NA; abundance: NA; v_gene: TRBV6-1; len: 15; j_gene: TRBJ1-2; CDR3nt: TGTGCCAGCAGTGAATTTAGCGCGTCCTATGGTGGCTACACCTTC; CDR3aa: CASSEFSASYGGYTF
d_gene: NA; abundance: NA; v_gene: TRBV7-2; len: 14; j_gene: TRBJ2-1; CDR3nt: TGTGCCAGCAGCTTAGAGTGGTTGTTCGGTGAGCAGTTCTTC; CDR3aa: CASSLEWLFGEQFF
d_gene: NA; abundance: NA; v_gene: TRBV27; len: 14; j_gene: TRBJ1-1; CDR3nt: TGTGCCAGCAGTTCCGGGGGGAAGAACACTGAAGCTTTCTTT; CDR3aa: CASSSGGKNTEAFF
d_gene: TRBD2; abundance: NA; v_gene: TRBV19; len: 18; j_gene: TRBJ2-2; CDR3nt: TGTGCCAGTAGTCTCACTAGCGGGAGGGCCTCGGTCACCGGGGAGCTGTTTTTT; CDR3aa: CASSLTSGRASVTGELFF
d_gene: TRBD2; abundance: NA; v_gene: TRBV5-8; len: 18; j_gene: TRBJ2-1; CDR3nt: TGTGCCAGCAGCTTGATGGGACTAGCGGGAGCTGGACCCAATGAGCAGTTCTTC; CDR3aa: CASSLMGLAGAGPNEQFF
d_gene: NA; abundance: NA; v_gene: TRBV29-1; len: 12; j_gene: TRBJ1-4; CDR3nt: TGCAGCGTTGGTACGGCTAATGAAAAACTGTTTTTT; CDR3aa: CSVGTANEKLFF
d_gene: TRBD2; abundance: NA; v_gene: TRBV9; len: 18; j_gene: TRBJ2-5; CDR3nt: TGTGCCAGCAGCGTAGGACTAGCGGGAGGGCCTGGGCAAGAGACCCAGTACTTC; CDR3aa: CASSVGLAGGPGQETQYF
d_gene: NA; abundance: NA; v_gene: TRBV18; len: 14; j_gene: TRBJ1-5; CDR3nt: TGTGCCAGCTCACCATTTTGGATAAATCAGCCCCAGCATTTT; CDR3aa: CASSPFWINQPQHF
d_gene: NA; abundance: NA; v_gene: TRBV6-5; len: 13; j_gene: TRBJ1-2; CDR3nt: TGTGCCAGCAGTTACTCACGGACGGGTGGCTACACCTTC; CDR3aa: CASSYSRTGGYTF
d_gene: NA; abundance: NA; v_gene: TRBV6-5; len: 11; j_gene: TRBJ2-1; CDR3nt: TGTGCCACAGGGAAAGACCGAAAGCAGTTCTTC; CDR3aa: CATGKDRKQFF
d_gene: TRBD2; abundance: NA; v_gene: TRBV10-2; len: 17; j_gene: TRBJ2-3; CDR3nt: TGCGCCAGCACCTCGAGGGGATCAGCGGGAGTCTCAGATACGCAGTATTTT; CDR3aa: CASTSRGSAGVSDTQYF
d_gene: TRBD2; abundance: NA; v_gene: TRBV27; len: 15; j_gene: TRBJ2-7; CDR3nt: TGTGCCAGCGAAATGGGACTACCCCCGGCCTACGAGCAGTACTTC; CDR3aa: CASEMGLPPAYEQYF
d_gene: TRBD1; abundance: NA; v_gene: TRBV18; len: 14; j_gene: TRBJ1-1; CDR3nt: TGTGCCAGCTCACCGTTGGAGGGGGCCACTGAAGCTTTCTTT; CDR3aa: CASSPLEGATEAFF
d_gene: NA; abundance: NA; v_gene: TRBV6-1; len: 13; j_gene: TRBJ2-7; CDR3nt: TGTGCCAGCAGACAGGGAATTGGCAGCGAGCAGTACTTC; CDR3aa: CASRQGIGSEQYF
d_gene: NA; abundance: NA; v_gene: TRBV5-6; len: 13; j_gene: TRBJ1-2; CDR3nt: TGTGCCAGCAGCGTCCAGGGTAACTATGGCTACACCTTC; CDR3aa: CASSVQGNYGYTF
d_gene: TRBD1; abundance: NA; v_gene: TRBV6-6; len: 15; j_gene: TRBJ2-5; CDR3nt: TGTGCCAGCAGTCGACAGGGGGCTGCGCGAGAGACCCAGTACTTC; CDR3aa: CASSRQGAARETQYF
d_gene: NA; abundance: NA; v_gene: TRBV14; len: 13; j_gene: TRBJ2-2; CDR3nt: TGTGCCAGCAGCCCCAGGACAGCCGGGGAGCTGTTTTTT; CDR3aa: CASSPRTAGELFF
d_gene: NA; abundance: NA; v_gene: TRBV6-5; len: 15; j_gene: TRBJ2-7; CDR3nt: TGTGCCAGCAGTTACTCCGGGCTAGACAACTACGAGCAGTACTTC; CDR3aa: CASSYSGLDNYEQYF
d_gene: TRBD1; abundance: NA; v_gene: TRBV10-2; len: 16; j_gene: TRBJ1-2; CDR3nt: TGCGCCAGCAGTAGACCCGGGACAGAACTCAACTATGGCTACACCTTC; CDR3aa: CASSRPGTELNYGYTF
d_gene: NA; abundance: NA; v_gene: TRBV7-2; len: 16; j_gene: TRBJ2-3; CDR3nt: TGTGCCAGCAGCTTAGGGGGCATGGGCGGGACAGATACGCAGTATTTT; CDR3aa: CASSLGGMGGTDTQYF
d_gene: NA; abundance: NA; v_gene: TRBV5-1; len: 14; j_gene: TRBJ2-7; CDR3nt: TGCGCCAGCAGCTTGGGAGGCGTCAGTTCTGAGCAGTACTTC; CDR3aa: CASSLGGVSSEQYF
d_gene: TRBD1; abundance: NA; v_gene: TRBV5-1; len: 16; j_gene: TRBJ2-3; CDR3nt: TGCGCCAGCAGCTCACAACCGGGACAGGGGTCAGATACGCAGTATTTT; CDR3aa: CASSSQPGQGSDTQYF
d_gene: NA; abundance: NA; v_gene: TRBV7-9; len: 13; j_gene: TRBJ2-1; CDR3nt: TGTGCCAGCAGCGTCCAGGGTCCCGGTGAGCAGTTCTTC; CDR3aa: CASSVQGPGEQFF
d_gene: NA; abundance: NA; v_gene: TRBV12-5; len: 14; j_gene: TRBJ2-7; CDR3nt: TGTGCTAGTGGTTTAGGGACCGGGACTGCCGAGCAGTACTTC; CDR3aa: CASGLGTGTAEQYF
d_gene: NA; abundance: NA; v_gene: TRBV7-8; len: 13; j_gene: TRBJ1-2; CDR3nt: TGTGCCAGCAGCCTGCTGAGTAACTATGGCTACACCTTC; CDR3aa: CASSLLSNYGYTF
d_gene: TRBD1; abundance: NA; v_gene: TRBV7-2; len: 15; j_gene: TRBJ2-1; CDR3nt: TGTGCCAGCAGCTTATGGGACAGGGGCAACAATGAGCAGTTCTTC; CDR3aa: CASSLWDRGNNEQFF
d_gene: NA; abundance: NA; v_gene: TRBV5-4; len: 14; j_gene: TRBJ1-3; CDR3nt: TGTGCCAGCAGCTTGAACGGGGCTGGAAACACCATATATTTT; CDR3aa: CASSLNGAGNTIYF
d_gene: NA; abundance: NA; v_gene: TRBV11-2; len: 16; j_gene: TRBJ1-5; CDR3nt: TGTGCCAGCAGCTTAGACTCTCCTAATAGCAATCAGCCCCAGCATTTT; CDR3aa: CASSLDSPNSNQPQHF
d_gene: NA; abundance: NA; v_gene: TRBV10-3; len: 13; j_gene: TRBJ2-7; CDR3nt: TGTGCCATCAGAAAGGACAGAAACTACGAGCAGTACTTC; CDR3aa: CAIRKDRNYEQYF
d_gene: NA; abundance: NA; v_gene: TRBV2; len: 11; j_gene: TRBJ2-7; CDR3nt: TGTGCCAGCAGTGATGTCTACGAGCAGTACTTC; CDR3aa: CASSDVYEQYF
d_gene: NA; abundance: NA; v_gene: TRBV21-1; len: 16; j_gene: TRBJ2-7; CDR3nt: TGTGCCAGCAGCAAAGTATGGCCAGGGAGCTCCTACGAGCAGTACTTC; CDR3aa: CASSKVWPGSSYEQYF
d_gene: NA; abundance: NA; v_gene: TRBV5-5; len: 16; j_gene: TRBJ2-6; CDR3nt: TGTGCCAGCAGCTTGGATTGGGCGCTCGGGGCCAACGTCCTGACTTTC; CDR3aa: CASSLDWALGANVLTF
d_gene: NA; abundance: NA; v_gene: TRBV5-4; len: 12; j_gene: TRBJ1-3; CDR3nt: TGTGCCGCCCAGAGCTCTGGAAACACCATATATTTT; CDR3aa: CAAQSSGNTIYF
d_gene: TRBD1; abundance: NA; v_gene: TRBV19; len: 16; j_gene: TRBJ1-2; CDR3nt: TGTGCCAGTAGTCCCTCGGGACAGGGAGAAGGGTATGGCTACACCTTC; CDR3aa: CASSPSGQGEGYGYTF
d_gene: NA; abundance: NA; v_gene: TRBV6-6; len: 13; j_gene: TRBJ2-2; CDR3nt: TGTGCCAGCAGTTACCCCTACACCGGGGAGCTGTTTTTT; CDR3aa: CASSYPYTGELFF
d_gene: TRBD2; abundance: NA; v_gene: TRBV7-8; len: 16; j_gene: TRBJ2-5; CDR3nt: TGTGCCAGCAGCCCGCGACTAGCGTTGGGCCAAGAGACCCAGTACTTC; CDR3aa: CASSPRLALGQETQYF
d_gene: TRBD1; abundance: NA; v_gene: TRBV27; len: 15; j_gene: TRBJ2-7; CDR3nt: TGTGCCAGCAGTTTCACCGGGACAGGGAACTACGAGCAGTACTTC; CDR3aa: CASSFTGTGNYEQYF
d_gene: TRBD2; abundance: NA; v_gene: TRBV5-1; len: 16; j_gene: TRBJ2-1; CDR3nt: TGCGCCAGCAGCTCCTCGACTAGCGGGGGTCTCGATGAGCAGTTCTTC; CDR3aa: CASSSSTSGGLDEQFF
d_gene: NA; abundance: NA; v_gene: TRBV12-5; len: 16; j_gene: TRBJ2-1; CDR3nt: TGTGCTAGTGACTTAGGAACAACAACCCCCTACAATGAGCAGTTCTTC; CDR3aa: CASDLGTTTPYNEQFF
d_gene: NA; abundance: NA; v_gene: TRBV27; len: 13; j_gene: TRBJ1-4; CDR3nt: TGTGCCAGCAGGCTTCAGGGGAGTGAAAAACTGTTTTTT; CDR3aa: CASRLQGSEKLFF
d_gene: NA; abundance: NA; v_gene: TRBV4-3; len: 15; j_gene: TRBJ1-4; CDR3nt: TGCGCCAGCAGCCTAACAGCGCAGCGGCGGGAAAAACTGTTTTTT; CDR3aa: CASSLTAQRREKLFF
d_gene: NA; abundance: NA; v_gene: TRBV27; len: 17; j_gene: TRBJ2-6; CDR3nt: TGTGCCAGCAGAAACCAGGGATACGGCTCTGGGGCCAACGTCCTGACTTTC; CDR3aa: CASRNQGYGSGANVLTF